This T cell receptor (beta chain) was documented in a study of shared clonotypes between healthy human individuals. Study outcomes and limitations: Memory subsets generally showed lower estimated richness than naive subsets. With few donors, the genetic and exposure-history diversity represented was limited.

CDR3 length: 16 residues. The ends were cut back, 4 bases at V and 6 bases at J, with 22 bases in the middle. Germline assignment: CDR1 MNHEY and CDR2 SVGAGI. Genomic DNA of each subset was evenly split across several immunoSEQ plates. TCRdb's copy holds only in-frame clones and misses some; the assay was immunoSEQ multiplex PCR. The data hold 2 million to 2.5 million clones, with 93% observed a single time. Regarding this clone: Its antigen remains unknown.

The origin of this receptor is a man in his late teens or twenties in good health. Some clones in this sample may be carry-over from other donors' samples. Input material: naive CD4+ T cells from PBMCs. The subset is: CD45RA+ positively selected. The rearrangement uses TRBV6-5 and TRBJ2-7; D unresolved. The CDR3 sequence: CASSSPRSHQEGEQYF. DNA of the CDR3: TGTGCCAGCAGTTCCCCCCGGTCGCATCAAGAAGGCGAGCAGTACTTC.